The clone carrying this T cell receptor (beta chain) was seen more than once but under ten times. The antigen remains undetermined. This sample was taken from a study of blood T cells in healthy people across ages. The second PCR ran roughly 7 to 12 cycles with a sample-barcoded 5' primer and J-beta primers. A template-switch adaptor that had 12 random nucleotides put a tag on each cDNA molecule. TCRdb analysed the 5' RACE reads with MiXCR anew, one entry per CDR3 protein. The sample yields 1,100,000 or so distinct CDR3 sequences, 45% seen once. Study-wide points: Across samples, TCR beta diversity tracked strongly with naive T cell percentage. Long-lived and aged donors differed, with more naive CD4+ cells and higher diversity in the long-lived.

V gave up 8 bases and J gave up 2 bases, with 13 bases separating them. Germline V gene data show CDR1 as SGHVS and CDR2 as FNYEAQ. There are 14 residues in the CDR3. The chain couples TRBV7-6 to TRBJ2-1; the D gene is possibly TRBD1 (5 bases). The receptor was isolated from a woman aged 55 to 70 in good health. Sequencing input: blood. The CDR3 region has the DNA TGTGCCAGCCAGCAAGGGGTGGCCTACAATGAGCAGTTCTTC. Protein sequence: CASQQGVAYNEQFF.